Sequencing of this T cell receptor (beta chain) was carried out in a study of OX40 agonist ivuxolimab in advanced cancers. Whole-study context: An agonistic anti-OX40 (CD134) antibody, ivuxolimab, was used to treat the patients. Under the entry rules, prior anti-PD-1, anti-PD-L1 or anti-CTLA-4 therapy was allowed, and approximately 40% had some.

Systemic immunosuppression or autoimmune disease history was grounds to exclude patients. Whole-study findings and limits: CD4+ and CD8+ T cells in blood underwent clonal expansion by week 6 at 0.1 to 3.0 mg/kg.

With V trimmed by 2 bases and J by 0 bases, 4 bases remained unmatched. Germline assignment: CDR1 MNHNS and CDR2 SASEGT. The CDR3 spans 15 residues. Measured with immunoSEQ multiplex PCR; TCRdb has only the in-frame clones, and not every one. The sample holds about 77,000 clones; 80% to 90% are singletons and the top ten take around 0.76%. For this clone: Its specificity is unknown.

This TCR was recovered from an adult with an advanced solid tumor such as melanoma, head and neck, liver or kidney cancer. The material was CD4+ or CD8+ T cells sorted from blood, obtained in a trial of the OX40 agonist ivuxolimab. This chain joins TRBV6-1 and TRBJ2-7; 7 bases match TRBD1. In DNA, the CDR3 is TGTGCCAGCAGTGAAATGGGACAGATCTCCTACGAGCAGTACTTC. Translated, it gives CASSEMGQISYEQYF.